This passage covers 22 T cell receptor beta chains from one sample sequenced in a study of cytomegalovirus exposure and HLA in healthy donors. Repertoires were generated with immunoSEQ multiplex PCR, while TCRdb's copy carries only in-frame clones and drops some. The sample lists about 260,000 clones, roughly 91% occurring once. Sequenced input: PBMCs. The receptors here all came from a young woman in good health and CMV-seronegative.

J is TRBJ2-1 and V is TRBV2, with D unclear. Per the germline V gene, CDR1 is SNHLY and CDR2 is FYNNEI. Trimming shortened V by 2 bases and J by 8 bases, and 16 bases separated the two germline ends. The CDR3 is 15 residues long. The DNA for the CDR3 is TGTGCCAGCAGTGAATGGGTAGGCGAGAAGGATGAGCAGTTCTTC. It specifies CASSEWVGEKDEQFF.

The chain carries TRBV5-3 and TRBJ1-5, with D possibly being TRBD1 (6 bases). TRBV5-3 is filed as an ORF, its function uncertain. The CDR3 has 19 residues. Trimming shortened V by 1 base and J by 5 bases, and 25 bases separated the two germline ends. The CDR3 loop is CARSLMSLTGEGVDQPQHF. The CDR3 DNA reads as TGTGCCAGAAGCTTGATGTCTCTGACAGGTGAAGGGGTTGATCAGCCCCAGCATTTT.

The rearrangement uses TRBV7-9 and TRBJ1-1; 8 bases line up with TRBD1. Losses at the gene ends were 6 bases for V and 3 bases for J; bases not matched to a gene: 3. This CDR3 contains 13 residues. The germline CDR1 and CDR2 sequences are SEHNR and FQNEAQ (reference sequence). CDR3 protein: CASSLQGDTEAFF. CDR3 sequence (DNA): TGTGCCAGCAGTCTACAGGGGGACACTGAAGCTTTCTTT.

The CDR3: CASSLLEATYNEQFF. CDR3 in DNA: TGTGCCAGCAGCTTGTTGGAGGCTACCTACAATGAGCAGTTCTTC. The chain couples TRBV5-5 to TRBJ2-1, with D possibly matching TRBD2 (5 bases). Germline-derived CDR1 and CDR2 are SGHKS and YYEKEE (reference sequence). The V end was cut by 1 base, the J end by 2 bases, with 10 bases between. This CDR3 has 15 residues.

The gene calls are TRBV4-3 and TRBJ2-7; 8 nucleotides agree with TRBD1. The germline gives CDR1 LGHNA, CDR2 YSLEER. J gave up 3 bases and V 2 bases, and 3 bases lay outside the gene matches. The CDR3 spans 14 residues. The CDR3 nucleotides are TGCGCCAGCAGCCAACACAGGGGGGTCTACGAGCAGTACTTC. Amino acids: CASSQHRGVYEQYF.

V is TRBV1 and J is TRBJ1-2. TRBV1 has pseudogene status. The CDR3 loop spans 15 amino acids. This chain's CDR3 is CTSSHLCNPLAGYTF. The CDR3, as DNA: TGCACCAGCAGCCATCTTTGTAATCCCCTCGCAGGCTACACCTTC.

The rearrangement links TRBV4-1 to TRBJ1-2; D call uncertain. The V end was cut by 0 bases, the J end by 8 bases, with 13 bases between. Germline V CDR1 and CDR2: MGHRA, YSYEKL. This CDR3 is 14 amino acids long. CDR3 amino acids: CASSQDRSSGGYTF. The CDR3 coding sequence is TGCGCCAGCAGCCAAGATCGGAGTTCCGGGGGCTACACCTTC.

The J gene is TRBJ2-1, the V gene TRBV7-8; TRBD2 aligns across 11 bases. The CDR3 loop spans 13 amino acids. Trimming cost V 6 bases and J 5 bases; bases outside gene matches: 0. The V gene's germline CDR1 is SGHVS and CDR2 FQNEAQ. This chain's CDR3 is CASRTSGNNEQFF. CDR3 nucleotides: TGTGCCAGCAGGACTAGCGGGAACAATGAGCAGTTCTTC.

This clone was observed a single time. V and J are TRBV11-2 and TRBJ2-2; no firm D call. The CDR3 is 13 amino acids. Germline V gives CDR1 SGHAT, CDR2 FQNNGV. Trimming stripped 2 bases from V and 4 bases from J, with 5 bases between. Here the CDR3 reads CASSLRSTGELFF. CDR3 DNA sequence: TGTGCCAGCAGCTTACGCAGCACCGGGGAGCTGTTTTTT.

CDR3 region: CASSQSSPWISDGYTF. The CDR3 DNA follows: TGCGCCAGCAGTCAATCTAGTCCGTGGATTTCCGACGGCTACACCTTC. The chain combines TRBV23-1 with TRBJ1-2; D gene ambiguous. TRBV23-1 is an open reading frame whose function is uncertain. V shed 0 bases and J shed 8 bases, with 19 bases lying between them. The CDR3 covers 16 residues.

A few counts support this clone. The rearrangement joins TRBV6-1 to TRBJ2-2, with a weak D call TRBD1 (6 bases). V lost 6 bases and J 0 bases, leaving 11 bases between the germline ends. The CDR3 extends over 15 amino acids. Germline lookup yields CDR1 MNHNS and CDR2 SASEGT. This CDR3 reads CASSPGQPNTGELFF. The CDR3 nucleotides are TGTGCCAGCAGCCCGGGACAACCGAACACCGGGGAGCTGTTTTTT.

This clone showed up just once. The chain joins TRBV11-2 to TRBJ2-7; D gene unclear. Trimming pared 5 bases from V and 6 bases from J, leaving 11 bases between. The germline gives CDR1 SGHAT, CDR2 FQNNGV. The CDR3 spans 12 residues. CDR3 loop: CASSPGSFEQYF. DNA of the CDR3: TGTGCCAGCAGCCCCGGGTCGTTCGAGCAGTACTTC.

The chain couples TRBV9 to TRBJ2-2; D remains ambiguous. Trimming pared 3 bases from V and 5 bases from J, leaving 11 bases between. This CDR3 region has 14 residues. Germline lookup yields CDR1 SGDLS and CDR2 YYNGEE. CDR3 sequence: CASSAPAGTGELFF. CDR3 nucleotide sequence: TGTGCCAGCAGCGCCCCCGCAGGAACCGGGGAGCTGTTTTTT.

DNA of the CDR3: TGTGCCAGTAGAGGACAGGGTTACAATGAGCAGTTCTTC. Residues: CASRGQGYNEQFF. This sequence joins TRBV19 and TRBJ2-1, with 8 bases matching TRBD1. Germline V lookup: CDR1 LNHDA, CDR2 SQIVND (reference sequence). V was pared by 6 bases and J by 4 bases, with 2 bases of the junction left unmatched. The CDR3 covers 13 residues.

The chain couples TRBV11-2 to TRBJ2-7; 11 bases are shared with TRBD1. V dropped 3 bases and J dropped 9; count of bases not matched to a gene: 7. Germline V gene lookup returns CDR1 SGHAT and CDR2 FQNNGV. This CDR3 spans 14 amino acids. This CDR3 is CASSFGQGASWQYF. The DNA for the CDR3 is TGTGCCAGCAGCTTCGGACAGGGGGCAAGCTGGCAGTACTTC.

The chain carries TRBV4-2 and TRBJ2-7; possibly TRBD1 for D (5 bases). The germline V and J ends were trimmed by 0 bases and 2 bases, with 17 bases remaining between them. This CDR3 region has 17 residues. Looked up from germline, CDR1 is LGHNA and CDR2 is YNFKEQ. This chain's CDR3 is CASSQDPQGLVAYEQYF. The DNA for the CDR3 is TGTGCCAGCAGCCAAGACCCCCAGGGATTGGTCGCCTACGAGCAGTACTTC.

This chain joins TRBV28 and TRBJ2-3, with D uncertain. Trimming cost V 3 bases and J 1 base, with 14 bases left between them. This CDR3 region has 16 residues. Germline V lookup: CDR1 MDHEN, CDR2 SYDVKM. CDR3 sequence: CASSLLKGGGTDTQYF. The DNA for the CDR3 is TGTGCCAGCAGTTTGTTGAAGGGTGGGGGCACAGATACGCAGTATTTT.

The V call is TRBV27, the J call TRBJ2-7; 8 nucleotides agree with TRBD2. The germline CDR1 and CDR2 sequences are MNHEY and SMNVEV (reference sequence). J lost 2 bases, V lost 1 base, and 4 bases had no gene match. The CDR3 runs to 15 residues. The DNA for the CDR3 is TGTGCCAGCAGTTTATATCCGGGACTAGCCTACGAGCAGTACTTC. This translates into CASSLYPGLAYEQYF.

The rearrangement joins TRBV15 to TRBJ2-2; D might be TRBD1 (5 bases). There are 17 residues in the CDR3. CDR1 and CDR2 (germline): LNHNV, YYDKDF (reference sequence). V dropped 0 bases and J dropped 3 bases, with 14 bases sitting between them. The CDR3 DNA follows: TGTGCCACCAGCAGAGATCTGGGCAGGGTGGACACCGGGGAGCTGTTTTTT. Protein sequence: CATSRDLGRVDTGELFF.

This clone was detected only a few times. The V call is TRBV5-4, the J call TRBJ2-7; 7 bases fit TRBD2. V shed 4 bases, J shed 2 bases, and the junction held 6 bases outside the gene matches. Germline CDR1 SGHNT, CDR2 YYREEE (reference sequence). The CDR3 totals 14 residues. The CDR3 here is CASSTRSGAYEQYF. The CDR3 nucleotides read TGTGCCAGCAGCACAAGAAGCGGGGCCTACGAGCAGTACTTC.

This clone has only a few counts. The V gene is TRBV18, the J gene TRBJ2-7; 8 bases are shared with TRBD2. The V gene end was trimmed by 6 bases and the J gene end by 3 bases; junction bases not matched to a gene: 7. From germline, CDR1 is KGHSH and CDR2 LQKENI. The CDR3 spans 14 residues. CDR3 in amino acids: CASSPGGGGYEQYF. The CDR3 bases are TGTGCCAGCTCCCCGGGAGGGGGTGGCTACGAGCAGTACTTC.

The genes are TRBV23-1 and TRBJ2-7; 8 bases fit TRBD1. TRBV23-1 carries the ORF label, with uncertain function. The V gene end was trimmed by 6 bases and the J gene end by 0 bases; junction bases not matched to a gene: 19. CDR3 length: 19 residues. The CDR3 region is CASSPLVGYRGQDSYEQYF. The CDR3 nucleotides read TGCGCCAGCAGCCCCTTGGTGGGGTATCGGGGACAGGACTCCTACGAGCAGTACTTC.